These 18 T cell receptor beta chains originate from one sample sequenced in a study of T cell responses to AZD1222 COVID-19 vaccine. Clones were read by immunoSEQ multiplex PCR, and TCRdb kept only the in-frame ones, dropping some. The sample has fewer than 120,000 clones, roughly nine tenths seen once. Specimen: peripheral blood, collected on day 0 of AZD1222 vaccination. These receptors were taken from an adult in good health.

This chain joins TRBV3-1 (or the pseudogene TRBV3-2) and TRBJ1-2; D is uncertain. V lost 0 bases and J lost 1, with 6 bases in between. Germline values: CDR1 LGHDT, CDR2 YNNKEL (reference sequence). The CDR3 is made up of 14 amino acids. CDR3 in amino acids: CASSQDTGNYGYTF. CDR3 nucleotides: TGTGCCAGCAGCCAAGATACGGGTAACTATGGCTACACCTTC.

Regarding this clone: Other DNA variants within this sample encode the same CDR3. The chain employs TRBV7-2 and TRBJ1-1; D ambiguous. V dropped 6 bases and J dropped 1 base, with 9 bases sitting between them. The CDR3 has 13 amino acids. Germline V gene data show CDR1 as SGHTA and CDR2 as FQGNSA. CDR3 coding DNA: TGTGCCAGCAGTCCCCACAAGAACACTGAAGCTTTCTTT. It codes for CASSPHKNTEAFF.

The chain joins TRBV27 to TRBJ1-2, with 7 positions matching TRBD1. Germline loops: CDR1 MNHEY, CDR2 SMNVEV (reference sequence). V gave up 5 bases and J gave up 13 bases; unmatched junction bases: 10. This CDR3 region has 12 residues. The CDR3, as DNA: TGTGCCAGCAGTGCCACAGGGGTGGGGTTCACCTTC. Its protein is CASSATGVGFTF.

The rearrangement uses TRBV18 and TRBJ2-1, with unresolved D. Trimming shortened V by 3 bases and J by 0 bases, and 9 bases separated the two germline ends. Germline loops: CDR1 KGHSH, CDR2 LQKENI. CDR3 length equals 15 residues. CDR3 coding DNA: TGTGCCAGCTCACCGCCGGGTAGCTCCTACAATGAGCAGTTCTTC. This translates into CASSPPGSSYNEQFF.

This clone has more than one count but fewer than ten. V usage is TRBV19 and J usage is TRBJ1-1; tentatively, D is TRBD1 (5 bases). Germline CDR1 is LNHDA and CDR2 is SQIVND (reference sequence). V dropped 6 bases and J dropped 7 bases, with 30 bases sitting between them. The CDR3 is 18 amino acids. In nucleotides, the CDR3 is TGTGCCAGTAGGACGACAGACAACTCCGCTACAAAGGGTAGTGAAGCTTTCTTT. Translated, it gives CASRTTDNSATKGSEAFF.

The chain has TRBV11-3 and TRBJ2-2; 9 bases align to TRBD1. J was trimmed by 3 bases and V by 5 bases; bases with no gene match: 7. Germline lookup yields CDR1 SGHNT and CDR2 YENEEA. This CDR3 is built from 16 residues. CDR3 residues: CASSAGQGRHTGELFF. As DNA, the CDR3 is TGTGCCAGCAGCGCCGGACAGGGGCGTCACACCGGGGAGCTGTTTTTT.

CDR3 protein: CASSYLGEGYTF. The CDR3 nucleotides read TGTGCCAGCAGTTACTTGGGGGAAGGCTACACCTTC. The chain recombines TRBV6-5 with TRBJ1-2, with a weak D call TRBD1 (5 bases). Per germline, CDR1 MNHEY and CDR2 SVGAGI. The CDR3 sequence is 12 residues long. V lost 1 base to trimming and J lost 8 bases, with 8 bases between them.

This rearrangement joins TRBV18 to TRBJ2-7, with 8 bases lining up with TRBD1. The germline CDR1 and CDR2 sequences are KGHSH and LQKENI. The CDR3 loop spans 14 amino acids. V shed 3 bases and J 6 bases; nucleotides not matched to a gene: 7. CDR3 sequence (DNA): TGTGCCAGCTCACCCGGGACAGGTTTGGGCGAGCAGTACTTC. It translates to CASSPGTGLGEQYF.

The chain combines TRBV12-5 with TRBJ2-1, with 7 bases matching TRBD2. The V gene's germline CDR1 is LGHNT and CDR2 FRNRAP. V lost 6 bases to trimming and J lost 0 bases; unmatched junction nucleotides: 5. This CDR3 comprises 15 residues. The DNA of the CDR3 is TGTGCTAGTGGATCCCCTAGCGGCTCCTACAATGAGCAGTTCTTC. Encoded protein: CASGSPSGSYNEQFF.

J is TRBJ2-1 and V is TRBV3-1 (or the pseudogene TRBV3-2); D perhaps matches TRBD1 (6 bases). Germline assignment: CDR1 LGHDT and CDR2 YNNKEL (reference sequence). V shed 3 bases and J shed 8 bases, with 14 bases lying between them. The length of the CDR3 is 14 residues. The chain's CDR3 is CASSQGARAHEQFF. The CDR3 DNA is TGTGCCAGCAGCCAGGGGGCCAGGGCCCATGAGCAGTTCTTC.

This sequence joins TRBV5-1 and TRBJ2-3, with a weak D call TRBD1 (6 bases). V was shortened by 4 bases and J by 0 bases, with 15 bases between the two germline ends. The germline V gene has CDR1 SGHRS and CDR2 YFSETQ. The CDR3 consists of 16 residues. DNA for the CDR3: TGCGCCAGCAGCCCGCAGGGGCGAACTAGCACAGATACGCAGTATTTT. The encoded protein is CASSPQGRTSTDTQYF. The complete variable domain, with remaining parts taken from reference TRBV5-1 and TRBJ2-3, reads KAGVTQTPRYLIKTRGQQVTLSCSPISGHRSVSWYQQTPGQGLQFLFEYFSETQRNKGNFPGRFSGRQFSNSRSEMNVSTLELGDSALYLCASSPQGRTSTDTQYFGPGTRLTVL.

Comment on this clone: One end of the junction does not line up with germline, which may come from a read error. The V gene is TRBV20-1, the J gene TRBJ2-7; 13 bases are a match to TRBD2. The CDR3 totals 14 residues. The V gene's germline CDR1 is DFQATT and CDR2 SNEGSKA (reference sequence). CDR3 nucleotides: TGCAGTGCTATTGAGACTAGCGGGGGGTACGCGCAGTACTTC. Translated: CSAIETSGGYAQYF.

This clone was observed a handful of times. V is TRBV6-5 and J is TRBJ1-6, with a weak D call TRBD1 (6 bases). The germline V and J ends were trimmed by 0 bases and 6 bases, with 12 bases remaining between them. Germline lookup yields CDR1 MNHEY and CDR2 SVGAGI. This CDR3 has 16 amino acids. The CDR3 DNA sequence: TGTGCCAGCAGTTACTCGAGCCAGGGGTCTAATTCACCCCTCCACTTT. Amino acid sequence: CASSYSSQGSNSPLHF.

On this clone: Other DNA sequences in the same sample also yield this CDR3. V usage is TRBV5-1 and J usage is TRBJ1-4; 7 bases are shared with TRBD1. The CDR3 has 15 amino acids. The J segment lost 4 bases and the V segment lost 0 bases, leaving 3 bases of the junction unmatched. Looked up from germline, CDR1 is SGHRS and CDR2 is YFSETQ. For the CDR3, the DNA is TGCGCCAGCAGCTTGGGACAGGGTGGTAATGAAAAACTGTTTTTT. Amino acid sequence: CASSLGQGGNEKLFF.

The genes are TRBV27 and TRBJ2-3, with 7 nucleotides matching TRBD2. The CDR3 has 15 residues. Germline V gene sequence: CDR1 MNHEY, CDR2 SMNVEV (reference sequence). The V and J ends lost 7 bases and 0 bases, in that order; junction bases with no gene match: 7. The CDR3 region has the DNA TGTGCCAGCACCCTGAGGCGGGAGAGCACAGATACGCAGTATTTT. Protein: CASTLRRESTDTQYF.

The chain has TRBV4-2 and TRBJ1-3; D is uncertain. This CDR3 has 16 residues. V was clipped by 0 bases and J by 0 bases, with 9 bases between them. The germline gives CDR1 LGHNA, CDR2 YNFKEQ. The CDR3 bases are TGTGCCAGCAGCCAAGAGAGGAAGGACTCTGGAAACACCATATATTTT. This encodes CASSQERKDSGNTIYF.

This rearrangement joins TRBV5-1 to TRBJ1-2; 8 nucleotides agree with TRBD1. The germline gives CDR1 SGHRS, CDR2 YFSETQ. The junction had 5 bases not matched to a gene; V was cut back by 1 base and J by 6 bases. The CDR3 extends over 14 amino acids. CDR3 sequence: CASSLLVTGDGYTF. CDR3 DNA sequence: TGCGCCAGCAGCTTGCTGGTGACAGGGGATGGCTACACCTTC.

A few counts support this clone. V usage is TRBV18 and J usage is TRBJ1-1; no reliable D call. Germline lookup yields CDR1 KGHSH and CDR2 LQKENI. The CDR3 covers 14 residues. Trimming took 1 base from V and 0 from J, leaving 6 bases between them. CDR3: CASSPRGVNTEAFF. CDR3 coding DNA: TGTGCCAGCTCACCACGCGGGGTGAACACTGAAGCTTTCTTT.